This T cell receptor (beta chain) emerged from a study of shared clonotypes between healthy human individuals (dated by TCRdb to 2020 to 2021). About the investigation overall: The cohort included a few men and a couple of women between 18 and 49 years of age. Libraries were prepared and TCR repertoires were sequenced by different laboratories using diverse techniques, in order to increase sequencing depth and limit assay-specific biases. Leukapheresis yielded between about 0.94 and 9.5 billion PBMCs per donor. To estimate repertoire size and how much clonotype sharing occurs between individuals, the study deeply sequenced the blood TCR repertoires of a handful of healthy adults. For each donor, CD4 naive and CD4 memory were each given three plates, CD8 naive was given two plates, and CD8 memory was given one plate. Results and caveats for the whole study, not just this receptor: Sampling was restricted to blood, and TCR repertoires in tissues likely differ from the TCR repertoires found in blood. Larger estimated clonotype richness was generally found for naive subsets than for memory subsets. The small number of donors limited the genetic and exposure-history diversity represented. Compared with non-shared clonotypes, clonotypes shared by all four sorted-subset donors had higher generation probabilities. Across four donors, approximately 5% of naive CD4, around 3.5% of naive CD8, about 2.3% of memory CD4, and under 0.45% of memory CD8 clonotypes were shared. Based on pairwise subsampling, the degree of clonotype sharing among donors was expected to be affected by sequencing depth. Incomplete sequencing was indicated by rarefaction of sorted-subset datasets, despite the large sequencing depth.

In this sample, this clone turned up once. The antigen this receptor binds is unknown. Nothing much larger sits one base from this clone, and base qualities are not available. Donors were healthy HIV-negative adults with no recently reported acute infections or vaccinations. Every donor was a Caucasian adult living in Nashville, Tennessee, USA. CD4+ T cells were enriched through magnetic negative selection, after which naive cells were positively selected on CD45RA and the remaining negative fraction served as the memory subset. After blood collection by leukapheresis, PBMCs were isolated using Ficoll-Histopaque density gradient centrifugation and then cryopreserved in the vapor phase of liquid nitrogen. Analytical flow cytometry was used to check the purity and quantity of every magnetically sorted T cell population. Genomic DNA was isolated from each sorted fraction and quantified by UV absorbance on a Nanodrop 2000c.

TCR CDR3 regions were amplified from genomic DNA by multiplex PCR using the deep immunoSEQ assay. For each cell subset, the extracted genomic DNA was distributed evenly across all wells of several immunoSEQ 96-well plates, and each plate served as one replicate. Each replicate PCR for sorted subsets received roughly 0.2 ug genomic DNA, equal to some 32,000 T cell genomes. The purified libraries were quantified using a Qubit 3.0 fluorometer, sized with a Bioanalyzer 2100, and then quantified again using the KAPA Library Quantification kit. Every immunoSEQ 96-well plate was sequenced on a dedicated single-read 150-cycle Illumina NextSeq 550 flow cell. Turning to the authors' computational methods: The immunoSEQ output contained only junctional sequences without quality scores, so filtering could not match that applied to full-length reads. Sequences were annotated with PyIR, a Python wrapper for IgBLAST v1.9, and V/J genes and CDR3 were assigned using IMGT germline references. Reads with weak V/J assignments (E-value above 1e-6), missing CDR3, stop codons, out-of-frame junctions, or ambiguous translated residues were removed. V3J clonotypes were defined as sequences sharing an identical inferred V gene, J gene, and CDR3 amino acid sequence. To compute the percentage overlap between repertoires, the number of shared unique clonotypes was divided by the size of the smaller repertoire. Richness of each repertoire was evaluated using RTK rarefaction, the Chao1 estimator, and Recon v2.1 estimates of unobserved clonotypes. Generation probabilities for all TCRbeta clonotypes obtained by the gDNA method from several donors were computed using OLGA. This immuneACCESS table, as held by TCRdb, lists in-frame sequences with V and J called but not all clones. Of the missing ones, under half trace to an unresolved V gene in checked studies; the others have no known cause. V and J calls and clone size are given by that table; D and trimming were obtained from the DNA. This sample is represented by 800,000 to 1,200,000 clones; more than 75% of them were singletons. The ten largest account for more than 0.45% of the sample.

The CDR3 spans 15 residues, from the cysteine through the phenylalanine. The retained sequence is limited to the CDR3, 45 bases, with the frame set at the first base. Taken from the germline V gene, the CDR1 and CDR2 loops are SGHTA and FQGNSA. The junction carries 10 bases between V and J, which are trimmed by 1 base and 2 bases respectively. This clonotype was sampled from a man aged 18 to 35 in good health. Some clones in this sample may be carry-over from other donors' samples. Source material: memory CD4+ T cells from PBMCs. The label giving this sample's cell subset or site can be read as: CD45RA-negative fraction. The V gene is TRBV7-2 and the J gene is TRBJ2-3, with TRBD2 perhaps the D gene, on 6 matching bases. CDR3 protein: CASSLGLGNTDTQYF. The DNA sequence follows: TGTGCCAGCAGCTTAGGACTAGGAAACACAGATACGCAGTATTTT. When the CDR3 is completed using the reference TRBV7-2 and TRBJ2-3 genes on either side, the full variable domain is GAGVSQSPSNKVTEKGKDVELRCDPISGHTALYWYRQSLGQGLEFLIYFQGNSAPDKSGLPSDRFSAERTGGSVSTLTIQRTQQEDSAVYLCASSLGLGNTDTQYFGPGTRLTVL.